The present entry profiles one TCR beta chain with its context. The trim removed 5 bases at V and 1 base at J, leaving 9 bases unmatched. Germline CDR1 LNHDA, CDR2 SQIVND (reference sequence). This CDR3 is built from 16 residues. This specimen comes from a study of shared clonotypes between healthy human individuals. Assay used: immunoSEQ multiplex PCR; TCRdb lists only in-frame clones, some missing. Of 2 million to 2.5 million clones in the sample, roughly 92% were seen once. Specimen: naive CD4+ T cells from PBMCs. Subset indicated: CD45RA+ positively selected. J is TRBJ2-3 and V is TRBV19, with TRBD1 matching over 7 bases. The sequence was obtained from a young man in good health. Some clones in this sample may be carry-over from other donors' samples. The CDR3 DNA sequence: TGTGCCAGTAGTTCTACCGGGACAGTAGGCACAGATACGCAGTATTTT. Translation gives CASSSTGTVGTDTQYF.